This passage covers 22 T cell receptor beta chains from one sample sequenced in a study of T-cell memory formation after mild COVID-19. Each CDR3 protein is one row after TCRdb ran MiXCR on the 5' RACE reads. The sample contains over 250,000 distinct CDR3 sequences, approximately 15% of which appear only once. The sequenced material came from PBMCs or a T cell subset sorted from them (not recorded which). These receptors were obtained from a man between 18 and 35 years old who had mild COVID-19 (a few samples of this study predate the infection). Cell type and time point are not known.

This clonotype has only a few counts. This chain joins TRBV20-1 and TRBJ1-2; 7 bases map to TRBD1. The germline gives CDR1 DFQATT, CDR2 SNEGSKA (reference sequence). CDR3 length: 12 residues. Trimming cost V 6 bases and J 2 bases; bases outside gene matches: 3. CDR3 nucleotides: TGCAGTGCCTTGACAGGGAACTATGGCTACACCTTC. It specifies CSALTGNYGYTF.

The chain uses TRBV24-1 and TRBJ2-3, with D perhaps matching TRBD1 (6 bases). This CDR3 has 15 amino acids. V dropped 5 bases and J dropped 2 bases, with 13 bases sitting between them. Germline assignment: CDR1 KGHDR and CDR2 SFDVKD. CDR3 sequence reads: CATSAPGQYTDTQYF. The CDR3 DNA follows: TGTGCCACCAGTGCCCCCGGACAGTACACAGATACGCAGTATTTT.

In its sample, this clonotype was seen a few times. Written as DNA, the CDR3 is TGCGCCAGCAGCTTCCGACTAGCGGACACCGGGGAGCTGTTTTTT. Translated: CASSFRLADTGELFF. The chain is built from TRBV5-1 and TRBJ2-2; TRBD2 matches 9 bases. Unmatched junction bases numbered 2, after V lost 2 bases and J lost 3 bases. Germline V CDR1 and CDR2: SGHRS, YFSETQ. The CDR3 loop spans 15 amino acids.

This clonotype was picked up a small number of times. V is TRBV9 and J is TRBJ2-3; 11 bases are shared with TRBD2. The CDR3 consists of 17 residues. With V trimmed by 0 bases and J by 1 base, 4 bases remained unmatched. CDR1 and CDR2 from the germline V gene are SGDLS and YYNGEE. This CDR3 reads CASSVATSGERTDTQYF. In DNA form, the CDR3 reads TGTGCCAGCAGCGTAGCGACTAGCGGGGAGCGCACAGATACGCAGTATTTT.

The V call is TRBV28, the J call TRBJ2-3; 12 bases are a match to TRBD2. Germline V gene lookup returns CDR1 MDHEN and CDR2 SYDVKM. The trim removed 4 bases at V and 2 bases at J, leaving 7 bases unmatched. There are 17 residues in the CDR3. The CDR3 bases are TGTGCCAGCAGTTCCCGGACTAGCGGGGACCACACAGATACGCAGTATTTT. It specifies CASSSRTSGDHTDTQYF. Full variable domain (remainder filled in from reference TRBV28 and TRBJ2-3): DVKVTQSSRYLVKRTGEKVFLECVQDMDHENMFWYRQDPGLGLRLIYFSYDVKMKEKGDIPEGYSVSREKKERFSLILESASTNQTSMYLCASSSRTSGDHTDTQYFGPGTRLTVL.

This chain connects TRBV6-6 to TRBJ2-1, with D uncertain. V was shortened by 2 bases and J by 7 bases, with 12 bases between the two germline ends. The germline V gene has CDR1 MNHNY and CDR2 SVGAGI (reference sequence). CDR3 length: 14 residues. The CDR3 is CASSYVRNLNEQFF. The DNA for the CDR3 is TGTGCCAGCAGTTACGTCAGGAATTTAAATGAGCAGTTCTTC.

This sequence joins TRBV2 and TRBJ1-6; D ambiguous. In germline, CDR1 is SNHLY, CDR2 FYNNEI. With 3 bases removed from V and 9 bases from J, the gap between germline ends came to 15 bases. There are 15 residues in the CDR3. CDR3 protein: CASSDPGSSGSPLHF. CDR3 DNA: TGTGCCAGCAGTGATCCGGGATCCTCTGGTTCACCCCTCCACTTT.

This sequence joins TRBV5-1 and TRBJ1-2; no firm D call. Germline CDR1 and CDR2: SGHRS and YFSETQ. The CDR3 is 16 amino acids. With 7 bases removed from V and 2 bases from J, the gap between germline ends came to 21 bases. The CDR3 DNA is TGCGCCAGCGGGTTTATGCTAGGCGGCATAAACTATGGCTACACCTTC. It specifies CASGFMLGGINYGYTF.

V is TRBV19 and J is TRBJ1-1, with D tentatively TRBD1 (5 bases). V was clipped by 3 bases and J by 1 base, with 15 bases between them. CDR3 size: 16 residues. The germline CDR1 and CDR2 sequences are LNHDA and SQIVND (reference sequence). The CDR3 sequence is CASSMGRGYRNTEAFF. The CDR3 DNA follows: TGTGCCAGTAGTATGGGACGGGGATATAGGAACACTGAAGCTTTCTTT.

There are many counts of this clonotype. DNA of the CDR3: TGCGCCAGCGCCAGACCGGAATCAACAGATACGCAGTATTTT. It is translated as CASARPESTDTQYF. J is TRBJ2-3 and V is TRBV5-1; no clear D. The CDR3 extends over 14 amino acids. Germline V gives CDR1 SGHRS, CDR2 YFSETQ. The germline V and J ends were trimmed by 7 bases and 3 bases, with 15 bases remaining between them. Full variable domain (rest looked up from reference TRBV5-1 and TRBJ2-3): KAGVTQTPRYLIKTRGQQVTLSCSPISGHRSVSWYQQTPGQGLQFLFEYFSETQRNKGNFPGRFSGRQFSNSRSEMNVSTLELGDSALYLCASARPESTDTQYFGPGTRLTVL.

The chain combines TRBV12-3 or TRBV12-4 with TRBJ1-2; 8 nucleotides align to TRBD1. This CDR3 spans 16 amino acids. V gave up 5 bases and J gave up 4 bases; unmatched junction bases: 12. The CDR3 here is CASSPSQGARGYGYTF. The CDR3 DNA reads as TGTGCCAGCAGTCCAAGCCAGGGGGCGCGCGGCTATGGCTACACCTTC.

For this clonotype: A junction boundary mismatches the germline segment, possibly from a read error. The rearrangement uses TRBV7-9 and TRBJ1-2, with 7 bases lining up with TRBD1. The germline gives CDR1 SEHNR, CDR2 FQNEAQ (reference sequence). CDR3 length equals 15 residues. CDR3 amino acids: CAGSISTGVSYGYTF. The CDR3 DNA sequence: TGTGCCGGCAGCATATCAACAGGGGTTTCCTATGGCTACACCTTC.

V and J are TRBV18 and TRBJ1-5; 7 nucleotides agree with TRBD1. This CDR3 comprises 14 residues. CDR1 is KGHSH and CDR2 is LQKENI in the germline V gene. J gave up 4 bases and V 4 bases, and 4 bases lay outside the gene matches. Here the CDR3 reads CASSLTGENQPQHF. Written as DNA, the CDR3 is TGTGCCAGCTCACTTACAGGGGAGAATCAGCCCCAGCATTTT. The full variable domain, its missing parts supplied by reference TRBV18 and TRBJ1-5, is NAGVMQNPRHLVRRRGQEARLRCSPMKGHSHVYWYRQLPEEGLKFMVYLQKENIIDESGMPKERFSAEFPKEGPSILRIQQVVRGDSAAYFCASSLTGENQPQHFGDGTRLSIL.

This chain joins TRBV5-1 and TRBJ2-1; 9 bases match TRBD1. Germline V CDR1 and CDR2: SGHRS, YFSETQ. With V trimmed by 3 bases and J by 5 bases, 9 bases remained unmatched. The CDR3 contains 16 residues. The CDR3 DNA sequence: TGCGCCAGCAGCTCCCGCCCGGGACAGGGAAACAATGAGCAGTTCTTC. Translating it yields CASSSRPGQGNNEQFF.

This clonotype occurred a few times. The V call is TRBV20-1, the J call TRBJ2-1, with D unresolved. The CDR3 runs 12 residues. Between the trimmed V and J ends, which lost 3 bases and 10 bases, there was a span of 13 bases. Germline V lookup: CDR1 DFQATT, CDR2 SNEGSKA (reference sequence). CDR3: CSASTGPWEQFF. The CDR3 nucleotides read TGCAGTGCTAGTACCGGGCCGTGGGAGCAGTTCTTC.

This clonotype was detected a few times. V and J are TRBV5-1 and TRBJ1-2, with TRBD1 identical over 7 bases. Germline lookup yields CDR1 SGHRS and CDR2 YFSETQ. The CDR3 extends over 14 amino acids. With V trimmed by 0 bases and J by 4 bases, 3 bases remained unmatched. CDR3 in DNA: TGCGCCAGCAGCTTGGAGGGGGCTCTCTATGGCTACACCTTC. This encodes CASSLEGALYGYTF.

This clonotype was detected a few times. This chain connects TRBV4-3 to TRBJ2-2; D is possibly TRBD2 (7 bases). The CDR3 totals 18 residues. From germline, CDR1 is LGHNA and CDR2 YSLEER. Deletions cut 0 bases from V and 5 bases from J, with 19 bases between. CDR3 sequence reads: CASSQDLRGASRTGELFF. The CDR3 DNA reads TGCGCCAGCAGCCAAGATCTACGGGGGGCCAGTAGAACCGGGGAGCTGTTTTTT.

This clonotype was counted a few times. The chain carries TRBV10-3 and TRBJ2-1; D is uncertain. Between the trimmed V and J ends, which lost 7 bases and 2 bases, there was a span of 9 bases. From germline, CDR1 is ENHRY and CDR2 SYGVKD. The CDR3 is 13 residues long. DNA of the CDR3: TGTGCCATCAACGATGATCCCTACAATGAGCAGTTCTTC. Protein sequence: CAINDDPYNEQFF.

This clonotype turned up a few times. The V gene is TRBV5-4, the J gene TRBJ1-2, with TRBD1 identical over 8 bases. Germline V gene data show CDR1 as SGHNT and CDR2 as YYREEE (reference sequence). The V segment lost 1 base and the J segment 4 bases; nucleotides outside the gene matches: 6. This CDR3 contains 15 residues. DNA of the CDR3: TGTGCCAGCAGCTTGAACCAGGGGGCGGGCTATGGCTACACCTTC. Protein sequence: CASSLNQGAGYGYTF.

V is TRBV4-2 and J is TRBJ2-6, with D unresolved. Trimming left V 0 bases short and J 0 bases short, with 6 bases between. CDR1 and CDR2 from the germline V gene are LGHNA and YNFKEQ. The CDR3 spans 16 residues. The CDR3 sequence: CASSQDMYSGANVLTF. CDR3 nucleotides: TGTGCCAGCAGCCAAGATATGTACTCTGGGGCCAACGTCCTGACTTTC.

The chain has TRBV27 and TRBJ2-3; 8 positions agree with TRBD1. The CDR3 is 17 amino acids. V was pared by 1 base and J by 1 base, with 7 bases of the junction left unmatched. The germline V gene has CDR1 MNHEY and CDR2 SMNVEV (reference sequence). CDR3 sequence reads: CASSLFGGQGGTDTQYF. CDR3 bases: TGTGCCAGCAGTTTATTCGGCGGACAGGGTGGCACAGATACGCAGTATTTT.

The chain uses TRBV12-5 and TRBJ2-1; no clear D gene. Trimming removed 0 bases at V and 5 bases at J, with 5 bases between. There are 13 residues in the CDR3. The germline V gene has CDR1 LGHNT and CDR2 FRNRAP. CDR3 sequence reads: CASGLVPNNEQFF. The DNA of the CDR3 is TGTGCTAGTGGTTTGGTACCGAACAATGAGCAGTTCTTC.